What follows are 27 T cell receptor beta chains derived from one specimen sequenced in a study of T cells in localized non-small cell lung cancer. Sequenced by immunoSEQ multiplex PCR; TCRdb stores in-frame clones only, minus some. This table holds about 31,000 clones, 94% found once. This specimen was peripheral blood, taken before any cancer treatment. The receptor set was obtained from a woman aged 40 to 75 with stage I lung adenocarcinoma.

The chain combines TRBV6-1 with TRBJ2-5; perhaps TRBD2 as D (6 bases). This CDR3 region has 14 residues. Germline V gene sequence: CDR1 MNHNS, CDR2 SASEGT. V gave up 8 bases and J gave up 2 bases, with 15 bases separating them. The CDR3 DNA is TGTGCCAGCCGGCTATGGGACTTGCAAGAGACCCAGTACTTC. Translating it yields CASRLWDLQETQYF.

The chain recombines TRBV28 with TRBJ2-1; 7 positions agree with TRBD2. The length of the CDR3 is 14 residues. The junction had 8 bases not matched to a gene; V was cut back by 6 bases and J by 6 bases. Germline V CDR1 and CDR2: MDHEN, SYDVKM. The CDR3 region is CASSPLGGGNEQFF. CDR3 nucleotides: TGTGCCAGCAGCCCCTTGGGGGGGGGCAATGAGCAGTTCTTC.

The gene calls are TRBV7-2 and TRBJ2-3; 8 bases map to TRBD1. The CDR3 covers 18 residues. Germline V gives CDR1 SGHTA, CDR2 FQGNSA. V lost 5 bases, J lost 1 base, and 14 bases stayed unmatched. CDR3 residues: CASSATPGGAWGTDTQYF. The CDR3 bases are TGTGCCAGCAGCGCCACGCCAGGGGGCGCGTGGGGCACAGATACGCAGTATTTT.

The chain combines TRBV15 with TRBJ1-2, with TRBD1 matching over 9 bases. Germline V gene lookup returns CDR1 LNHNV and CDR2 YYDKDF (reference sequence). Trimming removed 5 bases from V and 8 bases from J; junction bases left unmatched: 12. This CDR3 contains 15 residues. CDR3 sequence: CATSGGQGGVIGYTF. The CDR3 coding sequence is TGTGCCACCAGCGGGGGACAGGGTGGAGTTATAGGCTACACCTTC.

This chain joins TRBV4-1 and TRBJ2-7, with 8 nucleotides matching TRBD1. Trimming removed 2 bases from V and 2 bases from J; junction bases left unmatched: 8. The CDR3 loop spans 16 amino acids. Germline CDR1 MGHRA, CDR2 YSYEKL. As DNA, the CDR3 is TGCGCCAGCAGCCAACGGGGACAGGCGGAGACCTACGAGCAGTACTTC. Amino acid sequence: CASSQRGQAETYEQYF.

The chain combines TRBV5-1 with TRBJ2-7, with 8 bases aligning to TRBD2. V was pared by 4 bases and J by 5 bases, with 11 bases of the junction left unmatched. CDR3 length equals 15 residues. Looked up from germline, CDR1 is SGHRS and CDR2 is YFSETQ. The CDR3 here is CASSRDGSGEHEQYF. The CDR3 coding sequence is TGCGCCAGCAGCCGCGATGGTAGCGGGGAACACGAGCAGTACTTC. The full variable domain, in which reference TRBV5-1 and TRBJ2-7 provide the parts outside the CDR3, is KAGVTQTPRYLIKTRGQQVTLSCSPISGHRSVSWYQQTPGQGLQFLFEYFSETQRNKGNFPGRFSGRQFSNSRSEMNVSTLELGDSALYLCASSRDGSGEHEQYFGPGTRLTVT.

This clone appeared a single time. In nucleotides, the CDR3 is TGTGCCAGCCCCCCCCCGGCGAAAGTCACTGAAGCTTTCTTT. This gives the protein CASPPPAKVTEAFF. The chain recombines TRBV7-7 with TRBJ1-1, with D uncertain. CDR1 is SSHAT, CDR2 FNYEAQ, per germline (reference sequence). The CDR3 has 14 residues. Trimming shortened V by 8 bases and J by 4 bases, and 17 bases separated the two germline ends.

This clone was observed once. The genes are TRBV28 and TRBJ2-1; TRBD2 agrees at 15 bases. Germline-derived CDR1 and CDR2 are MDHEN and SYDVKM. Trimming at V came to 1 base and at J to 2 bases, leaving 6 bases not matched to a gene. The CDR3 covers 19 residues. The chain's CDR3 is CASSLFLGLAGGPYNEQFF. In DNA form, the CDR3 reads TGTGCCAGCAGTTTATTCTTGGGACTAGCGGGAGGACCCTACAATGAGCAGTTCTTC.

This clone was found once. The chain carries TRBV18 and TRBJ1-2; 11 bases are a match to TRBD1. The J segment lost 2 bases and the V segment lost 3 bases, leaving 5 bases of the junction unmatched. The CDR3 has 16 amino acids. From germline, CDR1 is KGHSH and CDR2 LQKENI. CDR3 DNA: TGTGCCAGCTCACCCCAGGGACAGGGGGTGAACTATGGCTACACCTTC. Amino acid sequence: CASSPQGQGVNYGYTF.

This sequence joins TRBV5-4 and TRBJ2-1; D possibly corresponds to TRBD2 (5 bases). The ends were cut back, 3 bases at V and 2 bases at J, with 18 bases in the middle. The CDR3 is 17 residues long. Looked up from germline, CDR1 is SGHNT and CDR2 is YYREEE (reference sequence). This CDR3 reads CASSSLGAASPYNEQFF. For the CDR3, the DNA is TGTGCCAGCAGCTCCCTCGGCGCGGCTAGCCCCTACAATGAGCAGTTCTTC.

The chain carries TRBV6-6 and TRBJ1-5; 7 bases agree with TRBD1. The CDR3 is 14 residues long. The V and J ends lost 6 bases and 4 bases, in that order; junction bases with no gene match: 6. The germline gives CDR1 MNHNY, CDR2 SVGAGI (reference sequence). In nucleotides, the CDR3 is TGTGCCAGCAGATCCGGGACAGAAAATCAGCCCCAGCATTTT. Protein sequence: CASRSGTENQPQHF.

This chain links TRBV11-3 with TRBJ1-1; 7 nucleotides line up with TRBD1. This CDR3 is 19 amino acids long. The germline V gene has CDR1 SGHNT and CDR2 YENEEA. The V gene end was trimmed by 5 bases and the J gene end by 3 bases; junction bases not matched to a gene: 21. This CDR3 reads CASSPGWLGGKQGDTEAFF. In DNA form, the CDR3 reads TGTGCCAGCAGCCCGGGATGGCTAGGGGGCAAGCAAGGGGACACTGAAGCTTTCTTT.

Regarding this clone: One junction end disagrees with the germline gene, perhaps due to a read error. The genes are TRBV7-2 and TRBJ1-1, with D unresolved. Germline V gives CDR1 SGHTA, CDR2 FQGNSA. The CDR3 is made up of 12 amino acids. CDR3 nucleotides: TGTGCCAGCAGCTTAGATACCATCCAGCTGGGATTT. Its protein product is CASSLDTIQLGF.

This chain uses TRBV27 with TRBJ2-2; D possibly corresponds to TRBD1 (6 bases). The CDR3 runs 14 residues. Germline CDR1 reads MNHEY; CDR2 reads SMNVEV (reference sequence). With 6 bases removed from V and 8 bases from J, the gap between germline ends came to 16 bases. Written as DNA, the CDR3 is TGTGCCAGCAGCCGTTCGACAGGATGGGGGGAGCTGTTTTTT. Amino acid sequence: CASSRSTGWGELFF.

The CDR3 loop reads CASSLVGRGLTNEKLFF. In DNA, the CDR3 is TGTGCCAGCAGCTTAGTTGGCCGGGGTTTAACTAATGAAAAACTGTTTTTT. The V call is TRBV11-2, the J call TRBJ1-4; D gene uncertain. The V and J ends lost 1 base and 1 base respectively, with 13 bases between them. CDR1 is SGHAT and CDR2 is FQNNGV in the germline V gene. The CDR3 contains 17 residues.

The chain uses TRBV19 and TRBJ1-5; TRBD1 agrees at 11 bases. Germline V gene data show CDR1 as LNHDA and CDR2 as SQIVND (reference sequence). The CDR3 has 15 amino acids. V lost 5 bases to trimming and J lost 5 bases; unmatched junction nucleotides: 5. DNA of the CDR3: TGTGCCAGTAGTGTAAGGGGACAGGGGGATCAGCCCCAGCATTTT. It specifies CASSVRGQGDQPQHF.

The CDR3 nucleotides read TGTGCCAGCTCACCGGGACTAGCGAGCTACGAGCAGTACTTC. Protein product: CASSPGLASYEQYF. The rearrangement joins TRBV18 to TRBJ2-7; TRBD2 matches 10 bases. The CDR3 contains 14 residues. J lost 3 bases, V lost 3 bases, and 2 bases had no gene match. Germline V gene lookup returns CDR1 KGHSH and CDR2 LQKENI.

V is TRBV19 and J is TRBJ2-5; D unclear. Germline assignment: CDR1 LNHDA and CDR2 SQIVND (reference sequence). CDR3 size: 12 residues. V lost 5 bases and J 5 bases, leaving 9 bases between the germline ends. The CDR3 DNA is TGTGCCAGTAGTTCCTTCTCGGAGACCCAGTACTTC. Protein product: CASSSFSETQYF.

The CDR3 loop reads CASSLRQGSNIQYF. The CDR3 DNA follows: TGTGCCAGCAGCTTAAGGCAGGGAAGTAACATTCAGTACTTC. The J gene is TRBJ2-4, the V gene TRBV7-2; D might be TRBD1 (5 bases). Germline-derived CDR1 and CDR2 are SGHTA and FQGNSA. The CDR3 runs to 14 residues. V dropped 2 bases and J dropped 7 bases, with 12 bases sitting between them.

On this clone: A read error may produce the germline difference seen at one junction end. Distinct nucleotide sequences in the sample also encode this CDR3. This chain uses TRBV19 with TRBJ1-6, with 7 nucleotides matching TRBD1. Per germline, CDR1 LNHDA and CDR2 SQIVND (reference sequence). CDR3 length: 16 amino acids. CDR3 region: CASSIGYRGYQSPLHF. Here the CDR3 DNA reads TGTGCCAGTAGTATTGGCTACAGGGGATACCAGTCACCTCTCCACTTT.

The J gene is TRBJ2-7, the V gene TRBV7-2; unclear D gene. The germline gives CDR1 SGHTA, CDR2 FQGNSA. Between the trimmed V and J ends, which lost 3 bases and 6 bases, there was a span of 18 bases. This CDR3 is built from 15 residues. The CDR3 here is CASSLESSDRSEQYF. In DNA form, the CDR3 reads TGTGCCAGCAGCTTGGAGAGCAGTGACCGGAGCGAGCAGTACTTC.

J is TRBJ2-3 and V is TRBV6-9; 7 bases align to TRBD2. Germline V gene sequence: CDR1 MNHGY, CDR2 SVAAGI. The CDR3 consists of 15 residues. V shed 2 bases and J 1 base; nucleotides not matched to a gene: 3. The CDR3 sequence: CASSYGAGGTDTQYF. For the CDR3, the DNA is TGTGCCAGCAGTTATGGGGCGGGGGGCACAGATACGCAGTATTTT.

This chain joins TRBV9 and TRBJ2-5, with D possibly being TRBD1 (8 bases). V lost 4 bases to trimming and J lost 5 bases, with 21 bases between them. Looked up from germline, CDR1 is SGDLS and CDR2 is YYNGEE. This CDR3 is built from 16 residues. DNA for the CDR3: TGTGCCAGCAGCCCAGGGGGCGGGGGAGGTCGTGAGACCCAGTACTTC. This translates into CASSPGGGGGRETQYF.

V gene TRBV20-1 combines with J gene TRBJ2-1; 7 bases are shared with TRBD1. The CDR3 loop spans 11 amino acids. Losses at the gene ends were 7 bases for V and 10 bases for J; bases not matched to a gene: 7. The V gene's germline CDR1 is DFQATT and CDR2 SNEGSKA (reference sequence). CDR3 coding DNA: TGCAGTGGGGGACAGCCCCTGGAGCAGTTCTTC. As protein: CSGGQPLEQFF.

This clone has just one count. The J gene is TRBJ1-4, the V gene TRBV27, with 7 bases identical to TRBD1. Germline CDR1 and CDR2: MNHEY and SMNVEV (reference sequence). This CDR3 region has 15 residues. V trimming: 6 bases; J trimming: 4 bases; junction bases outside the gene matches: 8. Here the CDR3 DNA reads TGTGCCAGCAGAATCACTCAGGGGGGTAATGAAAAACTGTTTTTT. Its translation is CASRITQGGNEKLFF.

This chain links TRBV5-6 with TRBJ1-2, with a possible D match to TRBD1 (5 bases). This CDR3 has 15 amino acids. V shed 2 bases and J shed 0 bases, with 11 bases lying between them. CDR1 is SGHDT and CDR2 is YYEEEE in the germline V gene. CDR3 amino acids: CASSFPREANYGYTF. The CDR3 nucleotides read TGTGCCAGCAGCTTCCCCAGGGAAGCTAACTATGGCTACACCTTC.

The chain combines TRBV15 with TRBJ2-1; the match to TRBD2 covers 7 bases. After removal of 3 bases from V and 6 bases from J, the junction contained 8 bases not matched to a gene. The CDR3 has 15 residues. Looked up from germline, CDR1 is LNHNV and CDR2 is YYDKDF (reference sequence). The DNA of the CDR3 is TGTGCCACCAGCAGCCGCCCCCTAGCGGCCAATGAGCAGTTCTTC. This translates into CATSSRPLAANEQFF.